This T cell receptor (beta chain) came from a study of cytomegalovirus exposure and HLA in healthy donors. Findings of the study overall: Rare TCR sequences predominated, though certain public TCRs were found in many donors. In an earlier analysis, productive rearrangement rates for most beta V segments clustered near 87% or 30%. The study designated some 180 TCR beta chains cytomegalovirus-associated. In a later analysis, parvovirus B19, influenza, CMV and Epstein-Barr virus appeared linked to several top co-occurrence clusters.

On this clone: Its specificity is unknown.

The PCR made use of 60 Vbeta and 13 Jbeta primers. Data came from immunoSEQ multiplex PCR; TCRdb stores just in-frame clones and leaves some out. The table has roughly 110,000 clones, about 80% seen once. The CDR3 has 17 residues. V was pared by 0 bases and J by 1 base, with 4 bases of the junction left unmatched. Germline V lookup: CDR1 LGHNA, CDR2 YNFKEQ. J is TRBJ2-4 and V is TRBV4-2; 9 bases agree with TRBD2. The sequence derives from a man younger than 40 in good health and CMV-seronegative. Sequencing was done on a sample of PBMCs. The CDR3 DNA reads as TGTGCCAGCAGCCAAGAAATCAGCGGGAGGGCCAAAAACATTCAGTACTTC. Amino acid sequence: CASSQEISGRAKNIQYF.